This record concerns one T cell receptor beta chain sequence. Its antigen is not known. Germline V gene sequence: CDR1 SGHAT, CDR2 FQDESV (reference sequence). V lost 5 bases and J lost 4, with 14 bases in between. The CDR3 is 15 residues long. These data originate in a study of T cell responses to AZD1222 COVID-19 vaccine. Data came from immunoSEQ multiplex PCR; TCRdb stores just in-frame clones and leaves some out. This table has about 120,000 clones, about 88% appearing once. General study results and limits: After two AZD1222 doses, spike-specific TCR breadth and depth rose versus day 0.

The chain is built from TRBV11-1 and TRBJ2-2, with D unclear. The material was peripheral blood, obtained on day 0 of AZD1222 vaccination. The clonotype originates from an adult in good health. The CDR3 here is CASSRAMDGTGELFF. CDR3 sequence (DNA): TGTGCCAGCAGCCGGGCGATGGACGGCACCGGGGAGCTGTTTTTT.